A single sample gave rise to the 30 T cell receptor beta chains below, sequenced in a study of chemoradiotherapy in HPV16-positive cancers. Repertoires were generated with immunoSEQ multiplex PCR, while TCRdb's copy carries only in-frame clones and drops some. The sample includes approximately 34,000 clones, about 88% of them seen just once. Sequences were derived from blood, sampled from a patient who underwent chemoradiotherapy. The receptors come from a human donor with HPV-associated anogenital cancer.

The rearrangement joins TRBV10-3 to TRBJ1-1, with 9 bases lining up with TRBD1. The junction had 16 bases not matched to a gene; V was cut back by 6 bases and J by 2 bases. This CDR3 is 18 amino acids long. Germline V gene lookup returns CDR1 ENHRY and CDR2 SYGVKD. The CDR3 reads CAISGTGRSNPSNTEAFF. The CDR3 DNA sequence: TGTGCCATCAGCGGGACAGGGCGATCTAACCCCAGTAACACTGAAGCTTTCTTT.

This clone was counted a single time. This sequence joins TRBV7-2 and TRBJ2-1; 7 bases line up with TRBD1. CDR3 length: 15 amino acids. The V gene's germline CDR1 is SGHTA and CDR2 FQGNSA. The V and J ends lost 1 base and 4 bases, in that order; junction bases with no gene match: 4. CDR3 DNA sequence: TGTGCCAGCAGCTTAGAGGCCAGGGGGTACAATGAGCAGTTCTTC. Its translation: CASSLEARGYNEQFF.

This chain uses TRBV6-6 with TRBJ2-5, with D possibly TRBD1 on 6 matching bases. Judging by the DNA end, TRBJ2-7 fits better; the J call may be wrong. CDR1 MNHNY and CDR2 SVGAGI come from the germline V gene (reference sequence). The CDR3 loop spans 13 amino acids. DNA of the CDR3: TGTGCCAGCGGTCGCAGGGGATTCTACGAGCAGTACTTC. Encoded protein: CASGRRGFYEQYF.

The chain links TRBV7-8 to TRBJ2-1; TRBD2 might be the D (5 bases). This CDR3 has 16 amino acids. The V gene lost 5 bases and the J gene lost 0 bases, with 14 bases spanning the gap. The germline CDR1 and CDR2 sequences are SGHVS and FQNEAQ. CDR3 sequence (DNA): TGTGCCAGCAGCCCGCGACGGGGTTCCTCCTACAATGAGCAGTTCTTC. This codes for CASSPRRGSSYNEQFF.

The V call is TRBV2, the J call TRBJ1-2; D perhaps matches TRBD1 (5 bases). Germline CDR1 SNHLY, CDR2 FYNNEI. V dropped 1 base and J dropped 5 bases, with 8 bases sitting between them. The CDR3 has 13 amino acids. CDR3: CASSEGQRYGYTF. CDR3 sequence (DNA): TGTGCCAGCAGTGAAGGACAGCGGTATGGCTACACCTTC.

Concerning this clone: This sequence may be a read error, since a much larger clone differs from it by one base. The same CDR3 is also encoded by other DNA sequences in this sample. CDR3 loop: CASIDPQNAGVFSGQYF. The CDR3, as DNA: TGTGCCAGTATTGACCCCCAAAACGCAGGGGTCTTCTCAGGGCAGTACTTC. The rearrangement links TRBV2 to TRBJ2-7; weak D call: TRBD1 (6 bases). Germline loops: CDR1 SNHLY, CDR2 FYNNEI. V lost 9 bases and J 9 bases, leaving 33 bases between the germline ends. CDR3 size: 17 residues.

The chain employs TRBV7-8 and TRBJ1-2; D possibly corresponds to TRBD1 (5 bases). The CDR3 has 14 amino acids. Germline V gives CDR1 SGHVS, CDR2 FQNEAQ. V lost 4 bases and J lost 2, with 11 bases in between. The CDR3 DNA follows: TGTGCCAGCAGCTCCAGGGATCCGAACTATGGCTACACCTTC. Protein: CASSSRDPNYGYTF.

V and J are TRBV11-3 and TRBJ1-1; D not certain. The germline CDR1 and CDR2 sequences are SGHNT and YENEEA. V lost 1 base and J lost 1, with 10 bases in between. The CDR3 consists of 15 residues. The CDR3: CASSLGSGKNTEAFF. Written as DNA, the CDR3 is TGTGCCAGCAGCTTAGGTTCGGGGAAGAACACTGAAGCTTTCTTT. Filled out from reference TRBV11-3 and TRBJ1-1, the complete variable domain reads EAGVVQSPRYKIIEKKQPVAFWCNPISGHNTLYWYLQNLGQGPELLIRYENEEAVDDSQLPKDRFSAERLKGVDSTLKIQPAELGDSAVYLCASSLGSGKNTEAFFGQGTRLTVV.

The V gene is TRBV19, the J gene TRBJ2-7; 11 bases match TRBD1. The trim removed 1 base at V and 6 bases at J, leaving 5 bases unmatched. Germline lookup yields CDR1 LNHDA and CDR2 SQIVND (reference sequence). The CDR3 covers 15 residues. CDR3 DNA: TGTGCCAGTAGTATAGCGGGACAGGGGGGACGCGAGCAGTACTTC. It specifies CASSIAGQGGREQYF.

The rearrangement joins TRBV7-2 to TRBJ1-2; tentative D call: TRBD1 (6 bases). With 7 bases removed from V and 4 bases from J, the gap between germline ends came to 13 bases. Looked up from germline, CDR1 is SGHTA and CDR2 is FQGNSA. The CDR3 consists of 13 residues. The CDR3 nucleotides are TGTGCCAGCACCTCCCGGACAGCCTATGGCTACACCTTC. Protein product: CASTSRTAYGYTF.

In regard to this clone: One end of the junction fails to match germline, which may point to a read error. This chain uses TRBV10-3 with TRBJ2-1, with 11 nucleotides matching TRBD1. CDR1 ENHRY and CDR2 SYGVKD come from the germline V gene. The CDR3 sequence is 16 residues long. CDR3 coding DNA: TGTGCCAGCAGTGCCATCAGGGGACAGGGGGTATATGAGCAGTTCTTC. Translating gives CASSAIRGQGVYEQFF.

J is TRBJ2-3 and V is TRBV27; no definite D call. Trimming pared 8 bases from V and 8 bases from J, leaving 2 bases between. CDR1 and CDR2 from the germline V gene are MNHEY and SMNVEV (reference sequence). The CDR3 totals 8 residues. CDR3 coding DNA: TGTGCCAGCCGTACGCAGTATTTT. It encodes CASRTQYF.

V usage is TRBV7-8 and J usage is TRBJ2-1, with D maybe TRBD2 (5 bases). The CDR3 is 13 amino acids. Per germline, CDR1 SGHVS and CDR2 FQNEAQ. Trimming cost V 8 bases and J 5 bases, with 13 bases left between them. CDR3 coding DNA: TGTGCCAGCCGACAACCGAGGGACAATGAGCAGTTCTTC. Its protein is CASRQPRDNEQFF.

Only a few counts were recorded for this clone. The V and J genes are TRBV28 and TRBJ2-7; D not resolved. This CDR3 is 14 amino acids long. V lost 5 bases and J lost 3, with 14 bases in between. CDR1 and CDR2 (germline): MDHEN, SYDVKM. CDR3 sequence reads: CASSPLRRLYEQYF. The CDR3 DNA is TGTGCCAGCAGTCCCCTCAGGAGACTCTACGAGCAGTACTTC.

J is TRBJ2-2 and V is TRBV15, with 9 bases fitting TRBD1. J gave up 5 bases and V 1 base, and 2 bases lay outside the gene matches. The CDR3 extends over 15 amino acids. Germline V gene data show CDR1 as LNHNV and CDR2 as YYDKDF (reference sequence). CDR3 DNA sequence: TGTGCCACCAGCAGAGGGGACAGGGAAACCGGGGAGCTGTTTTTT. Translation gives CATSRGDRETGELFF.

This chain joins TRBV27 and TRBJ1-5; no reliable D call. The V end lost 6 bases, the J end lost 5 bases, and 11 bases lay between the germline ends. Germline V gives CDR1 MNHEY, CDR2 SMNVEV (reference sequence). This CDR3 is 13 amino acids long. The CDR3 here is CASSPLQDQPQHF. The CDR3 DNA is TGTGCCAGCAGCCCCCTCCAGGATCAGCCCCAGCATTTT.

The genes are TRBV7-8 and TRBJ2-1; 12 positions match TRBD2. This CDR3 region has 14 residues. J lost 7 bases, V lost 5 bases, and 3 bases had no gene match. Germline CDR1 and CDR2: SGHVS and FQNEAQ. For the CDR3, the DNA is TGTGCCAGCAGCGCTGGGACTAGCGGGAATGAGCAGTTCTTC. It specifies CASSAGTSGNEQFF. The complete variable domain, with remaining parts taken from reference TRBV7-8 and TRBJ2-1, reads GAGVSQSPRYKVAKRGQDVALRCDPISGHVSLFWYQQALGQGPEFLTYFQNEAQLDKSGLPSDRFFAERPEGSVSTLKIQRTQQEDSAVYLCASSAGTSGNEQFFGPGTRLTVL.

The chain has TRBV6-1 and TRBJ2-7, with D possibly being TRBD1 or TRBD2 (7 bases each). The length of the CDR3 is 14 residues. The germline V and J ends were trimmed by 11 bases and 4 bases, with 21 bases remaining between them. The V gene's germline CDR1 is MNHNS and CDR2 SASEGT. The CDR3 sequence is CAAQGREKVYEQYF. Here the CDR3 DNA reads TGTGCCGCACAGGGGCGGGAGAAAGTTTACGAGCAGTACTTC.

The chain links TRBV5-3 to TRBJ1-1; 12 positions agree with TRBD1. TRBV5-3 is marked as an open reading frame, function uncertain. Trimming at V came to 4 bases and at J to 6 bases, leaving 13 bases not matched to a gene. The CDR3 is 17 residues long. The CDR3 nucleotides are TGTGCCAGAAGCCTCCACGGGGGACAGGGGGCGACAGCTGAAGCTTTCTTT. This gives the protein CARSLHGGQGATAEAFF.

V usage is TRBV29-1 and J usage is TRBJ1-1, with 7 bases matching TRBD1. V lost 3 bases, J lost 8 bases, and 3 bases stayed unmatched. The CDR3 has 11 amino acids. CDR1 and CDR2 (germline): SQVTM, ANQGSEA. The CDR3: CSVDQGQEAFF. The CDR3 DNA sequence: TGCAGCGTTGATCAGGGACAGGAAGCTTTCTTT.

This clone has a handful of counts. CDR3 nucleotides: TGCAGCGTTGATGGGGTCGAGCAGTACTTC. Translated, it gives CSVDGVEQYF. The rearrangement joins TRBV29-1 to TRBJ2-7; D unresolved. Germline CDR1 and CDR2: SQVTM and ANQGSEA. Trimming removed 3 bases from V and 6 bases from J, with 6 bases in between. The CDR3 loop spans 10 amino acids.

This clone has just one count. V and J are TRBV4-1 and TRBJ2-3; the D gene could be TRBD1 or TRBD2 (6 bases each). V was clipped by 3 bases and J by 6 bases, with 22 bases between them. The germline CDR1 and CDR2 sequences are MGHRA and YSYEKL. The CDR3 is 17 amino acids. This CDR3 is CASSQQLIRGGGDTQYF. The CDR3 nucleotides are TGCGCCAGCAGCCAGCAACTTATCAGGGGAGGAGGGGATACGCAGTATTTT.

Here the CDR3 DNA reads TGTGCCAGCAGCTTAGGAGGGACTGCCGCCGTGACCCAGTACTTC. Its translation: CASSLGGTAAVTQYF. V usage is TRBV7-2 and J usage is TRBJ2-5; possibly TRBD2 for D (6 bases). The CDR3 loop spans 15 amino acids. Trimming removed 1 base from V and 7 bases from J, with 16 bases in between. CDR1 and CDR2 from the germline V gene are SGHTA and FQGNSA.

The chain employs TRBV2 and TRBJ1-1, with D possibly matching TRBD1 (6 bases). The CDR3 is 15 amino acids. V gave up 4 bases and J gave up 0 bases, with 12 bases separating them. From germline, CDR1 is SNHLY and CDR2 FYNNEI. This CDR3 reads CASSGAGDLNTEAFF. CDR3 DNA: TGTGCCAGCAGTGGGGCAGGGGACTTGAACACTGAAGCTTTCTTT.

The chain combines TRBV2 with TRBJ1-3; weak D call: TRBD1 (5 bases). Trimming removed 8 bases at V and 7 bases at J, with 21 bases between. Germline assignment: CDR1 SNHLY and CDR2 FYNNEI. The CDR3 sequence is 15 residues long. DNA of the CDR3: TGTGCCAGCTACCTTTTCCAGGGTGTTCGGAACACCATATATTTT. Translated, it gives CASYLFQGVRNTIYF.

V gene TRBV9 combines with J gene TRBJ1-1; a weak D match, TRBD1 (5 bases). This CDR3 contains 14 residues. The V end lost 0 bases, the J end lost 2 bases, and 8 bases lay between the germline ends. Germline assignment: CDR1 SGDLS and CDR2 YYNGEE. CDR3: CASSVVGANTEAFF. The CDR3, as DNA: TGTGCCAGCAGCGTAGTTGGGGCAAACACTGAAGCTTTCTTT.

The chain links TRBV6-1 to TRBJ2-3, with 10 bases identical to TRBD2. CDR3 size: 13 residues. Germline V lookup: CDR1 MNHNS, CDR2 SASEGT. V gave up 6 bases and J gave up 10 bases; unmatched junction bases: 7. The CDR3 sequence is CASSVEREGAQYF. CDR3 sequence (DNA): TGTGCCAGCAGCGTCGAGCGGGAGGGGGCGCAGTATTTT.

V is TRBV11-2 and J is TRBJ1-2, with D perhaps matching TRBD1 (5 bases). V was cut by 5 bases and J by 4 bases, with 20 bases left in between. Germline V gene lookup returns CDR1 SGHAT and CDR2 FQNNGV. The length of the CDR3 is 16 residues. The CDR3 reads CASSIAGTVSLYGYTF. The CDR3 DNA follows: TGTGCCAGCAGCATTGCCGGGACTGTCAGCCTCTATGGCTACACCTTC.

This clone was counted once. The rearrangement joins TRBV30 to TRBJ1-5; TRBD1 agrees at 7 bases. V shed 2 bases, J shed 2 bases, and the junction held 3 bases outside the gene matches. This CDR3 is built from 14 residues. Germline V gene sequence: CDR1 GTSNPN, CDR2 SVGIG (reference sequence). CDR3 nucleotide sequence: TGTGCCTGGAGTTCAGACAGGGGCAATCAGCCCCAGCATTTT. This translates into CAWSSDRGNQPQHF.

The chain employs TRBV5-1 and TRBJ2-5; TRBD2 is a possible D gene (5 bases). This CDR3 has 14 residues. CDR1 and CDR2 (germline): SGHRS, YFSETQ. Trimming removed 5 bases at V and 1 base at J, with 12 bases between. The DNA for the CDR3 is TGCGCCAGCAGACTAGAGATGGGCCAAGAGACCCAGTACTTC. Translation: CASRLEMGQETQYF. The full variable domain, completed using reference TRBV5-1 and TRBJ2-5, is KAGVTQTPRYLIKTRGQQVTLSCSPISGHRSVSWYQQTPGQGLQFLFEYFSETQRNKGNFPGRFSGRQFSNSRSEMNVSTLELGDSALYLCASRLEMGQETQYFGPGTRLLVL.